The clone carrying this TCR beta chain was counted many times. The target antigen is unknown. Germline is not matched at one junction end, which may reflect a read error. Germline V gene data show CDR1 as LGHDT and CDR2 as YNNKEL (reference sequence). The CDR3 runs to 13 residues. Individual cDNA molecules each carried unique molecular identifiers attached by the library. Each CDR3 protein gets one entry after TCRdb re-called the RACE reads with MiXCR. The table records approximately 92,000 distinct CDR3 sequences, roughly 11% of them present only once. The data were obtained in a study of human T cells and chemical hapten exposure. Study details: The cohort included alopecia areata under or over 50% scalp, totalis and universalis. Study outcomes and limitations: Patch test score was positively correlated with the counts of PT1 expanded TCRs.

Stated time point: patch test 2, 6 weeks after DPC sensitization. The treatment is: therapeutic diphenylcyclopropenone sensitization with weekly scalp DPC. The sample here was whole blood, taken in connection with sensitization to the hapten diphenylcyclopropenone (DPC). This receptor was taken from a woman in her 40s with alopecia areata. Some clones in this sample may be carry-over from other donors' samples. The chain carries TRBV3-1 and TRBJ1-1, with D perhaps TRBD1 (6 bases). Here the CDR3 reads CASSQEGDTEVFF. CDR3 DNA: TGTGCCAGCAGCCAGGAGGGGGACACTGAAGTTTTCTTT.